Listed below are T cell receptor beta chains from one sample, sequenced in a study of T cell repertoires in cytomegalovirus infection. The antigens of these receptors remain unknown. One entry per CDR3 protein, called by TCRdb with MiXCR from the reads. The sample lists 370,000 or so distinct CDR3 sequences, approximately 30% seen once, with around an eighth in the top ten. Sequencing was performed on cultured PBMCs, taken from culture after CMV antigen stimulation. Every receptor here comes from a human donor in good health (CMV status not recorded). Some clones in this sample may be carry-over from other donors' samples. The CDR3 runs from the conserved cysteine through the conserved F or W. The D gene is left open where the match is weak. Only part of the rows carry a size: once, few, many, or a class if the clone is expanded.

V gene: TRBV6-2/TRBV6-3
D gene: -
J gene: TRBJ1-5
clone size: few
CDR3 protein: CASSYGGGPGPQHF
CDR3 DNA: TGTGCCAGCAGTTACGGGGGGGGCCCTGGGCCCCAGCATTTT

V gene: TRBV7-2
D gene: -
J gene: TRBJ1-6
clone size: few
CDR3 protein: CASSLDVSGNSPLHF
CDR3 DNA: TGTGCCAGCAGCTTAGATGTGAGCGGAAATTCACCCCTCCACTTT

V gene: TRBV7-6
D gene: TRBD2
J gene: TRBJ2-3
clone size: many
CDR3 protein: CASSSTGGKRSTDTQYF
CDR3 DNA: TGTGCCAGCAGCTCCACCGGGGGGAAGCGGAGCACAGATACGCAGTATTTT

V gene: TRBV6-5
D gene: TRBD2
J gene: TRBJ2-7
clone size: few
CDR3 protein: CASSAGLADPYEQYF
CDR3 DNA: TGTGCCAGCAGTGCGGGACTAGCGGATCCGTACGAGCAGTACTTC

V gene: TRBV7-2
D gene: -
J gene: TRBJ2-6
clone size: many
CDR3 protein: CASSLAPRGVASYSGANVLTF
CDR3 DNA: TGTGCCAGCAGCTTAGCCCCCAGGGGGGTAGCGTCGTACTCTGGGGCCAACGTCCTGACTTTC

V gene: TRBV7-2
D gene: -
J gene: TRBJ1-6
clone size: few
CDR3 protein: CASSRGGGSPLHF
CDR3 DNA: TGTGCCAGCAGCAGAGGAGGCGGTTCACCCCTCCACTTT

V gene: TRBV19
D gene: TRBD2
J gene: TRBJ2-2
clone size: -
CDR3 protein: CASRENSGVNTGELFF
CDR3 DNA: TGTGCCAGTAGGGAAAATAGCGGGGTTAACACCGGGGAGCTGTTTTTT

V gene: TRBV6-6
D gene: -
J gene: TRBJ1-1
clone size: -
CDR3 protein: CASSYSYGTEAFF
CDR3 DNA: TGTGCCAGCAGTTACTCGTACGGGACTGAAGCTTTCTTT

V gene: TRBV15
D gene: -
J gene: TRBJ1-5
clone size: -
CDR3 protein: CATSRPTPGTGPKEPQHF
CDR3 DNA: TGTGCCACCAGCAGACCCACCCCAGGCACAGGGCCGAAGGAGCCCCAGCATTTT

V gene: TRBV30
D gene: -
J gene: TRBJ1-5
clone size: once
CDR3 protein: CAWSLGEAQPQHF
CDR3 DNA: TGTGCCTGGAGCTTAGGGGAAGCTCAGCCCCAGCATTTT

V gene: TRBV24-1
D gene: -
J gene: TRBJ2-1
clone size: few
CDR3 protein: CASGNYNEQFF
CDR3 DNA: TGTGCCTCAGGGAACTACAATGAGCAGTTCTTC

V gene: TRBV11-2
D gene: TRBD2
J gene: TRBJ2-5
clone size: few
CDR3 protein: CASSLSGRTSGSEETQYF
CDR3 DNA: TGTGCCAGCAGCTTGAGTGGTAGGACTAGCGGGAGCGAGGAGACCCAGTACTTC

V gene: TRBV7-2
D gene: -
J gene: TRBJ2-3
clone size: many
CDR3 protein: CASSLSLDTQYF
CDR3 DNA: TGTGCCAGCAGCTTATCCTTAGATACGCAGTATTTT

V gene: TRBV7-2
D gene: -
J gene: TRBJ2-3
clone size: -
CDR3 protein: CASSTGTSTDTQYF
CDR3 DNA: TGTGCCAGCAGCACGGGGACTAGCACAGATACGCAGTATTTT